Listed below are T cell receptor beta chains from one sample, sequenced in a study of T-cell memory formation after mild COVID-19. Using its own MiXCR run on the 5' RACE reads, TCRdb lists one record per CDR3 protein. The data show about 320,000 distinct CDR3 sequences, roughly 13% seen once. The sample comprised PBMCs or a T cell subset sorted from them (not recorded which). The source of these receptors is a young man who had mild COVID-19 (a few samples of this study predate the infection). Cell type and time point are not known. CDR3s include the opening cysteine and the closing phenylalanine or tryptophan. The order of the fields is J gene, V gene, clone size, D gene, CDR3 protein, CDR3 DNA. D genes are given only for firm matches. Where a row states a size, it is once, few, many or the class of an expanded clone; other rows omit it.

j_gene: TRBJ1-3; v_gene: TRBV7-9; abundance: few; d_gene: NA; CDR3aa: CASSLTWRGNTIYF; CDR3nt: TGTGCCAGCAGCTTAACGTGGAGGGGAAACACCATATATTTT
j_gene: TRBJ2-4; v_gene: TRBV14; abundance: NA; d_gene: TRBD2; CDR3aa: CASRGSGRKNIQYF; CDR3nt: TGTGCCAGCAGGGGTAGCGGGCGCAAAAACATTCAGTACTTC
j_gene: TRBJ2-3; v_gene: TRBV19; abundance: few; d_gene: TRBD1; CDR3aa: CASSIGSTGTDTQYF; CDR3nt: TGTGCCAGTAGTATCGGCTCGACAGGGACAGATACGCAGTATTTT
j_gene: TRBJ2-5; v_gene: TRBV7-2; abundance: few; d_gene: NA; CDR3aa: CASSEQATQYF; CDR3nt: TGTGCCAGCAGCGAGCAGGCGACCCAGTACTTC
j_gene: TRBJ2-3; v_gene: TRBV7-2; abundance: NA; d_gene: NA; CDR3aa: CASSLAPNTDTQYF; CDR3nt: TGTGCCAGCAGCTTAGCACCAAACACAGATACGCAGTATTTT
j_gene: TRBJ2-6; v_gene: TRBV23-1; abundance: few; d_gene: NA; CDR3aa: CASSLGDGSGANVLTF; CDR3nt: TGCGCCAGCAGTCTTGGGGACGGCTCTGGGGCCAACGTCCTGACTTTC
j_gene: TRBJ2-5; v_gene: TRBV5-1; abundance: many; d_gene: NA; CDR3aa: CASRRADQETQYF; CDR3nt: TGCGCCAGCAGGAGGGCGGATCAAGAGACCCAGTACTTC
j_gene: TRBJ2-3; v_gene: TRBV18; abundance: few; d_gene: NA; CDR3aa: CASSPRAHTSTDTQYF; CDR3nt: TGTGCCAGCTCACCTCGGGCCCATACTAGCACAGATACGCAGTATTTT
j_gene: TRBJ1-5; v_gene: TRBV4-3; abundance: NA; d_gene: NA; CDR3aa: CASSQVVRGSQPQHF; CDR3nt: TGCGCCAGCAGCCAAGTCGTGAGGGGAAGTCAGCCCCAGCATTTT
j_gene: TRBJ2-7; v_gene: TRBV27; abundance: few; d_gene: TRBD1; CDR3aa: CASAGQASSYEQYF; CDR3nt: TGTGCCAGCGCAGGACAGGCCTCCTCCTACGAGCAGTACTTC
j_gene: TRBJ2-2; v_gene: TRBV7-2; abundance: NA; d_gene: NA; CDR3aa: CASSLGLSGELFF; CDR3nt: TGTGCCAGCAGCTTGGGTCTTTCCGGGGAGCTGTTTTTT
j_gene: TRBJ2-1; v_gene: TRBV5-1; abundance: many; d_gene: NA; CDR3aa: CASSVANNEQFF; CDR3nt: TGCGCCAGCAGTGTAGCAAACAATGAGCAGTTCTTC
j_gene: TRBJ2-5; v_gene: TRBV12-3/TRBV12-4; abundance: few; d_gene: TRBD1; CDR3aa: CASSAPGQGMKTQYF; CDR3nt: TGTGCCAGCAGTGCGCCGGGACAGGGGATGAAGACCCAGTACTTC
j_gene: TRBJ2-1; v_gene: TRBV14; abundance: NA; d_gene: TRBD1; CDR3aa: CASSPETGQGRNEQFF; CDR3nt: TGTGCCAGCAGCCCCGAGACAGGGCAAGGTCGAAATGAGCAGTTCTTC
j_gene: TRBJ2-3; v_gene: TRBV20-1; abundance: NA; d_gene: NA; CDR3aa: CSARKGPNTDTQYF; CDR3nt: TGCAGTGCTAGAAAGGGTCCCAACACAGATACGCAGTATTTT
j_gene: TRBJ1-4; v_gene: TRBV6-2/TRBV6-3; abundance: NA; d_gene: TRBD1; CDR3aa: CASSHYPTGFGEKLFF; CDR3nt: TGTGCCAGCAGCCACTACCCGACAGGGTTTGGTGAAAAACTGTTTTTT
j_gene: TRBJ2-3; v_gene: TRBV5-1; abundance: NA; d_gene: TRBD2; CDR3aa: CASSLGTSGGFTSTDTQYF; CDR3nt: TGCGCCAGCAGCCTAGGGACTAGCGGGGGGTTTACTAGCACAGATACGCAGTATTTT
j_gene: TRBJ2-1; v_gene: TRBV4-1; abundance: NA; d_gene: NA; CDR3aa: CASSQEGTGLYNEQFF; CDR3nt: TGCGCCAGCAGCCAAGAAGGCACAGGGCTCTACAATGAGCAGTTCTTC
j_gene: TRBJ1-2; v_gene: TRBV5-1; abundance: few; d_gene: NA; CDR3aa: CASSSEGSLYGYTF; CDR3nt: TGCGCCAGCAGCTCGGAGGGGTCCCTCTATGGCTACACCTTC
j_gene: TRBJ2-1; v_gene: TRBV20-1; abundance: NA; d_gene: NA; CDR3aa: CSARDMGSPGNEQFF; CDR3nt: TGCAGTGCTAGAGACATGGGGTCCCCGGGGAATGAGCAGTTCTTC
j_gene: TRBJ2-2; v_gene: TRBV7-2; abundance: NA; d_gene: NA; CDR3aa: CASSQGIGELFF; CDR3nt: TGTGCCAGCAGCCAGGGGATCGGGGAGCTGTTTTTT
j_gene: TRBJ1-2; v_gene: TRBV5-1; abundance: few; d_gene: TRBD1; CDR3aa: CASSLDTGGSGNGYTF; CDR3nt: TGCGCCAGCAGCTTGGACACAGGGGGCTCTGGTAATGGCTACACCTTC
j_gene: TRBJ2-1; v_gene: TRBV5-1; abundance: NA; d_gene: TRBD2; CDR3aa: CASSPIAGYNEQFF; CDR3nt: TGCGCCAGCAGCCCTATAGCGGGGTACAATGAGCAGTTCTTC
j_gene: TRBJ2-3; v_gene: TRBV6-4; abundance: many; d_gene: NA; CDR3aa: CASAFRSQDTQYF; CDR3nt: TGTGCCAGCGCCTTCCGCTCCCAAGATACGCAGTATTTT
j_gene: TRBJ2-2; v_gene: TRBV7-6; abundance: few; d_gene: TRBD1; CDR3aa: CASTATGGHTGELFF; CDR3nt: TGTGCCAGCACGGCCACAGGGGGTCACACCGGGGAGCTGTTTTTT
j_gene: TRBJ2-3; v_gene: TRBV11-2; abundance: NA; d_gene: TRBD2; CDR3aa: CASSNRTSGGTDTQYF; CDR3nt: TGTGCCAGCAGCAACCGGACTAGCGGGGGCACAGATACGCAGTATTTT
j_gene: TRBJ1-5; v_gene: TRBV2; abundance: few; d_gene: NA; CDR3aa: CASSGSKVRGEPQHF; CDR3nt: TGTGCCAGCAGTGGATCAAAGGTTCGTGGGGAGCCCCAGCATTTT
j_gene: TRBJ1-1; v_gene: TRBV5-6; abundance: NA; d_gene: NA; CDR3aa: CASSLGRVSYTEAFF; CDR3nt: TGTGCCAGCAGCTTGGGACGCGTGTCGTACACTGAAGCTTTCTTT
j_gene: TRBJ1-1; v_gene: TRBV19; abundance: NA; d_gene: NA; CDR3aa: CASSTTAEAFF; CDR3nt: TGTGCCAGTAGTACGACTGCTGAAGCTTTCTTT
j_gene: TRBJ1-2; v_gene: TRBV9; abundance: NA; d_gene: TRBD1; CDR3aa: CASSVRDRGPYGYTF; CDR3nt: TGTGCCAGCAGCGTCCGGGACAGGGGGCCCTATGGCTACACCTTC
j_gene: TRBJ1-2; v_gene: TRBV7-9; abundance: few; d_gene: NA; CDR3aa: CASSLIAPGSYGYTF; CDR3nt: TGTGCCAGCAGCTTAATAGCCCCGGGTTCCTATGGCTACACCTTC
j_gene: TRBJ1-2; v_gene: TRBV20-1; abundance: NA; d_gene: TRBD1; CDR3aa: CRAGQGDYGYTF; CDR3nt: TGCAGAGCGGGACAGGGGGACTATGGCTACACCTTC
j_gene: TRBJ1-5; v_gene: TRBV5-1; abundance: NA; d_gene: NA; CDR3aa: CASSLGPRTGGNQPQHF; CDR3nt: TGCGCCAGCAGCTTGGGACCGAGGACCGGGGGCAATCAGCCCCAGCATTTT
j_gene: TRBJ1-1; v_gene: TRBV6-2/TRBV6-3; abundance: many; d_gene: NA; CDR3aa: CASSYSDGPEAFF; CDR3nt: TGTGCCAGCAGTTACAGTGATGGTCCTGAAGCTTTCTTT
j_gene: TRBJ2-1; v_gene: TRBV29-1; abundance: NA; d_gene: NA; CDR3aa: CSVDGGTYNEQFF; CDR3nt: TGCAGCGTTGACGGGGGCACCTACAATGAGCAGTTCTTC
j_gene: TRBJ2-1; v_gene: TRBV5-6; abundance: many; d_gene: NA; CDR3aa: CASRYLNGVRGEQFF; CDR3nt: TGTGCCAGCAGATACCTGAATGGGGTTCGGGGTGAGCAGTTCTTC
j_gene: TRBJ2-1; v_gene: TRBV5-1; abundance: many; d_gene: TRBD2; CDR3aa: CASSTTSGGPGDEQFF; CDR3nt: TGCGCCAGCAGCACGACTAGCGGGGGGCCAGGGGATGAGCAGTTCTTC
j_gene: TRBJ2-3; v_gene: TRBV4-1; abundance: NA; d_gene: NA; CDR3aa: CASSRVSQGILDTQYF; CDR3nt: TGCGCCAGCAGCCGGGTATCTCAGGGTATTCTGGATACGCAGTATTTT
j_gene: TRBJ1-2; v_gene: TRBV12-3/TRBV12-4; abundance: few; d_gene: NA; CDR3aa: CASSLGVRGNYGYTF; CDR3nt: TGTGCCAGCAGTTTAGGTGTTCGGGGGAACTATGGCTACACCTTC
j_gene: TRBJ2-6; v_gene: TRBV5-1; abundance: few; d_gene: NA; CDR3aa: CASSWGWRRGPSSGANVLTF; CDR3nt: TGCGCCAGCAGCTGGGGGTGGAGGAGGGGGCCCAGCTCTGGGGCCAACGTCCTGACTTTC
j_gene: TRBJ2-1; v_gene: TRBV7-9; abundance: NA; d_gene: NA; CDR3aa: CASSLARGGSYNEQFF; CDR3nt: TGTGCCAGCAGCTTAGCCAGGGGTGGTTCCTACAATGAGCAGTTCTTC
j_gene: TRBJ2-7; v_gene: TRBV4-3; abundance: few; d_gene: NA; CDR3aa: CASSHWENYEQYF; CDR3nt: TGCGCCAGCAGCCACTGGGAGAACTACGAGCAGTACTTC
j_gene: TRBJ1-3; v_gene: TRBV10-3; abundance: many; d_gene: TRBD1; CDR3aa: CAISRDSSGNTIYF; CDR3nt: TGTGCCATCAGTAGGGACAGCTCTGGAAACACCATATATTTT
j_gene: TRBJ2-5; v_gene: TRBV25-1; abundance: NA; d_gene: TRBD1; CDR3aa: CASSVGRTGGGETQYF; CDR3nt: TGTGCCAGCAGTGTGGGTAGAACAGGGGGCGGGGAGACCCAGTACTTC
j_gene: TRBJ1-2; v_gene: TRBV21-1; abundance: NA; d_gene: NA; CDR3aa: CASSAQGPGNYGYTF; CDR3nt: TGTGCCAGCTCTGCTCAGGGGCCGGGGAACTATGGCTACACCTTC